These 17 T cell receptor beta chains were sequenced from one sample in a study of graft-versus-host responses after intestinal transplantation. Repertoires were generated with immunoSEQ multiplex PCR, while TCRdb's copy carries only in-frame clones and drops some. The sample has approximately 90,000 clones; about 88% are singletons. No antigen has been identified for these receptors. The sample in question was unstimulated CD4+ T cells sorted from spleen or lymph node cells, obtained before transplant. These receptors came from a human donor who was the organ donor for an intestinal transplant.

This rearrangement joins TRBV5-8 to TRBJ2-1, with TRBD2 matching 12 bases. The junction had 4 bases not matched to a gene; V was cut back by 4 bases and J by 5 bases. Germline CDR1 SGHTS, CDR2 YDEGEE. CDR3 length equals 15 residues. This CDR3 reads CASSQGLAGHNEQFF. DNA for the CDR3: TGTGCCAGCAGCCAGGGACTAGCGGGCCACAATGAGCAGTTCTTC.

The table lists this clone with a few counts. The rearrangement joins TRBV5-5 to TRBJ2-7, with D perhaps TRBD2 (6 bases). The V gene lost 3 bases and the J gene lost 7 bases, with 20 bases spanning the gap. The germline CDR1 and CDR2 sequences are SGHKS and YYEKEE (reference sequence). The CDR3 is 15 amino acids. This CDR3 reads CASSSSVVAGLEQYF. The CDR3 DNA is TGTGCCAGCAGCTCTTCGGTAGTGGCGGGGCTTGAGCAGTACTTC.

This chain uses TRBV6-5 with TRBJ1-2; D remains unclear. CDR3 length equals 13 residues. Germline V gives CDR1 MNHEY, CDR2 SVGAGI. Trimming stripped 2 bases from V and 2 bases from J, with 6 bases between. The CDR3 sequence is CASSYDKNYGYTF. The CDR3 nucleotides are TGTGCCAGCAGTTACGACAAAAACTATGGCTACACCTTC.

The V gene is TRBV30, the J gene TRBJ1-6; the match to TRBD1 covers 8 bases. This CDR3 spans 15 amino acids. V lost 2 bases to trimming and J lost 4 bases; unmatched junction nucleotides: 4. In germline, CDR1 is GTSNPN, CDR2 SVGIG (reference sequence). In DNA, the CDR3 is TGTGCCTGGAGTAAGAGACAGGGGTATAATTCACCCCTCCACTTT. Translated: CAWSKRQGYNSPLHF. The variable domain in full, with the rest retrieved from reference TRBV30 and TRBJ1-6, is SQTIHQWPATLVQPVGSPLSLECTVEGTSNPNLYWYRQAAGRGLQLLFYSVGIGQISSEVPQNLSASRPQDRQFILSSKKLLLSDSGFYLCAWSKRQGYNSPLHFGNGTRLTVT.

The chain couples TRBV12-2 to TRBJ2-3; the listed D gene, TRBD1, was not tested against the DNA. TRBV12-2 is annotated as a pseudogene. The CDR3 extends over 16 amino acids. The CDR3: CASRTLTVASTDTQYF. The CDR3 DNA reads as TGTGCAAGTCGCACCCTGACAGTCGCTAGCACAGATACGCAGTATTTT.

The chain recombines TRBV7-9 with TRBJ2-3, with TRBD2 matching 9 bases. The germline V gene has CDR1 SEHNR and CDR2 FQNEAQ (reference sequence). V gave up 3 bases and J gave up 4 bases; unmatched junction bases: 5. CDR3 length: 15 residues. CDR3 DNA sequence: TGTGCCAGCAGCTTCCGGCGGGGGGGGGCAGATACGCAGTATTTT. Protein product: CASSFRRGGADTQYF.

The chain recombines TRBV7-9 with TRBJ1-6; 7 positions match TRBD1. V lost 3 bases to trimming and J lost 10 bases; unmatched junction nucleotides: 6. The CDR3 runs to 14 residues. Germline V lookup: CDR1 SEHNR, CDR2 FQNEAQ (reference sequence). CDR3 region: CASSFGRGNSPLHF. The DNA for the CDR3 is TGTGCCAGCAGCTTCGGCAGGGGGAACTCACCCCTCCACTTT.

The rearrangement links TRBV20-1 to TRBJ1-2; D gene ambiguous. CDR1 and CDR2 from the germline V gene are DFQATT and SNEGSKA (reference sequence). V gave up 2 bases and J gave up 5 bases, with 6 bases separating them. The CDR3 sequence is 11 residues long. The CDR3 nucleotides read TGCAGTGCTAGAAACGGGTATGGCTACACCTTC. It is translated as CSARNGYGYTF.

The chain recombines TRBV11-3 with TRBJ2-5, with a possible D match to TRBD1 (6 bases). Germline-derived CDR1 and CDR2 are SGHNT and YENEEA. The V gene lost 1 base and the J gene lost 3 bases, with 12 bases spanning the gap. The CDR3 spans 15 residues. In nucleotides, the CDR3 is TGTGCCAGCAGCTTAGGTCCGGGACAAAAAGAGACCCAGTACTTC. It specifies CASSLGPGQKETQYF.

This chain's CDR3 is CASSSGTGNTIYF. The CDR3, as DNA: TGTGCCAGCAGTTCGGGTACTGGAAACACCATATATTTT. The V call is TRBV27, the J call TRBJ1-3, with D uncertain. This CDR3 has 13 residues. V was cut by 4 bases and J by 2 bases, with 6 bases left in between. The germline V gene encodes CDR1 MNHEY and CDR2 SMNVEV (reference sequence).

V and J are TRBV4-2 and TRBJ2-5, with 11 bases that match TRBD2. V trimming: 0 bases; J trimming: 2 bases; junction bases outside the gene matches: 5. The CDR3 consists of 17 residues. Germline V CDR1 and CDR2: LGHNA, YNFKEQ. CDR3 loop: CASSQDGVAGGQETQYF. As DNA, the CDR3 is TGTGCCAGCAGCCAAGATGGGGTAGCGGGAGGGCAAGAGACCCAGTACTTC.

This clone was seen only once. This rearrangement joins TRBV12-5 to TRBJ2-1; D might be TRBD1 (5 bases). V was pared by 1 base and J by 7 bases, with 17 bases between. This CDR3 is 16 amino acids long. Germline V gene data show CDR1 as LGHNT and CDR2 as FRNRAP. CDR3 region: CASGLEAGSGWNEQFF. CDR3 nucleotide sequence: TGTGCTAGTGGTTTGGAGGCAGGGTCTGGCTGGAATGAGCAGTTCTTC.

The CDR3 sequence: CASRLVGQGGAGELFF. The CDR3 DNA follows: TGTGCCAGCAGATTGGTGGGACAGGGTGGGGCCGGGGAGCTGTTTTTT. J is TRBJ2-2 and V is TRBV11-3; TRBD1 agrees at 9 bases. CDR3 size: 16 residues. The germline CDR1 and CDR2 sequences are SGHNT and YENEEA. V shed 6 bases, J shed 6 bases, and the junction held 11 bases outside the gene matches.

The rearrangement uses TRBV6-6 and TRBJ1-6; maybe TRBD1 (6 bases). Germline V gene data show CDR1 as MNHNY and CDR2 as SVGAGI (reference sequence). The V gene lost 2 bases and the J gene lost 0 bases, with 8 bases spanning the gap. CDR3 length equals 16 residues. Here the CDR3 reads CASSYRGSSYNSPLHF. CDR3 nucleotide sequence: TGTGCCAGCAGTTACAGGGGGAGCTCCTATAATTCACCCCTCCACTTT.

Here the CDR3 reads CASSSQGAVGYTF. In DNA, the CDR3 is TGTGCCAGCAGCTCCCAGGGGGCGGTTGGCTACACCTTC. The J gene is TRBJ1-2, the V gene TRBV5-5; TRBD1 agrees at 8 bases. Germline lookup yields CDR1 SGHKS and CDR2 YYEKEE (reference sequence). This CDR3 spans 13 amino acids. V dropped 3 bases and J dropped 7; count of bases not matched to a gene: 5.

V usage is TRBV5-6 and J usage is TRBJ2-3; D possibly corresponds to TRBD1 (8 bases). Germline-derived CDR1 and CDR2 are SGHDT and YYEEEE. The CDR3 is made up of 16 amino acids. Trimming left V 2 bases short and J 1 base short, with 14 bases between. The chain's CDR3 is CASSFKQGGGTDTQYF. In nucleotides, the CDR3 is TGTGCCAGCAGCTTTAAACAGGGGGGGGGCACAGATACGCAGTATTTT.

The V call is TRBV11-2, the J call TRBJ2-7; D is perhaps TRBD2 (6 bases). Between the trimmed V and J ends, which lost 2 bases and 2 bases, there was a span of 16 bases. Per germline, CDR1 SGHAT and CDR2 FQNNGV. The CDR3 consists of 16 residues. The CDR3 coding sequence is TGTGCCAGCAGCTTATCGGACTCGGGAGCTGCCTACGAGCAGTACTTC. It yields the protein CASSLSDSGAAYEQYF.